A single sample is the source of the 14 T cell receptor beta chains below, sequenced in a study of CD8 T cells in Susac syndrome. With random hexamers, about 0.45 to 1 ug RNA was reverse transcribed. A single record per CDR3 protein comes from TCRdb applying MiXCR to the immunoSEQ multiplex PCR reads. Of about 120,000 distinct CDR3 sequences detected, around 94% appear once; the ten largest clones hold 0.28%. The specimen was CD8+ T cells from PBMCs. The receptors here all came from a human donor with Susac syndrome.

V usage is TRBV4-1 and J usage is TRBJ2-3, with no clear D. Trimming pared 1 base from V and 0 bases from J, leaving 5 bases between. The CDR3 length is 14 residues. Germline V CDR1 and CDR2: MGHRA, YSYEKL. The CDR3 DNA is TGCGCCAGCAGCCAAGCAGGAAGCACAGATACGCAGTATTTT. Translating gives CASSQAGSTDTQYF.

The V call is TRBV27, the J call TRBJ1-1; D remains unclear. Germline CDR1 MNHEY, CDR2 SMNVEV (reference sequence). The CDR3 runs 14 residues. V was pared by 7 bases and J by 0 bases, with 12 bases between. Here the CDR3 reads CASTTSGLNTEAFF. DNA for the CDR3: TGTGCCAGCACGACGTCGGGATTGAACACTGAAGCTTTCTTT.

The chain is built from TRBV4-1 and TRBJ2-1, with 8 bases matching TRBD2. Germline CDR1 is MGHRA and CDR2 is YSYEKL. CDR3 length: 12 amino acids. V lost 1 base and J lost 10; bases outside the gene matches: 0. CDR3 residues: CASSQVAGEQFF. Here the CDR3 DNA reads TGCGCCAGCAGCCAAGTAGCGGGGGAGCAGTTCTTC.

This chain connects TRBV9 to TRBJ2-5, with 9 bases aligning to TRBD2. Losses at the gene ends were 3 bases for V and 2 bases for J; bases not matched to a gene: 2. CDR3 length equals 14 residues. Germline CDR1 is SGDLS and CDR2 is YYNGEE. CDR3 DNA: TGTGCCAGCAGCGCGCTAGCGGGGCAAGAGACCCAGTACTTC. This sequence encodes CASSALAGQETQYF.

The chain uses TRBV29-1 and TRBJ1-2; maybe TRBD1 (5 bases). Per germline, CDR1 SQVTM and CDR2 ANQGSEA. CDR3 length: 12 residues. V dropped 4 bases and J dropped 8 bases, with 14 bases sitting between them. The CDR3 protein is CSVGLGAEGYTF. CDR3 DNA sequence: TGCAGCGTTGGTCTAGGGGCGGAGGGCTACACCTTC.

The chain uses TRBV3-1 and TRBJ1-5; 9 bases match TRBD1. J was trimmed by 8 bases and V by 1 base; bases with no gene match: 6. CDR3 length: 15 residues. The germline V gene encodes CDR1 LGHDT and CDR2 YNNKEL (reference sequence). The CDR3 reads CASSQAGTGLEPQHF. CDR3 DNA sequence: TGTGCCAGCAGCCAAGCCGGGACAGGGTTGGAGCCCCAGCATTTT.

This chain links TRBV6-2 or TRBV6-3 with TRBJ1-2, with D unclear. Trimming stripped 2 bases from V and 5 bases from J, with 12 bases between. The CDR3 sequence is 14 residues long. Germline values: CDR1 MNHEY, CDR2 SVGEGT. The CDR3 DNA follows: TGTGCCAGCAGTTACCCTCCGGAAGAGTATGGCTACACCTTC. It is translated as CASSYPPEEYGYTF.

This sequence joins TRBV20-1 and TRBJ2-1; 9 bases fit TRBD1. The length of the CDR3 is 15 residues. V shed 0 bases, J shed 4 bases, and the junction held 4 bases outside the gene matches. Per the germline V gene, CDR1 is DFQATT and CDR2 is SNEGSKA (reference sequence). The CDR3 reads CSARDRDRVYNEQFF. The CDR3, as DNA: TGCAGTGCTAGAGATAGGGACAGGGTGTACAATGAGCAGTTCTTC.

The chain recombines TRBV20-1 with TRBJ2-7, with 7 bases aligning to TRBD2. Germline-derived CDR1 and CDR2 are DFQATT and SNEGSKA (reference sequence). Trimming cost V 3 bases and J 1 base; bases outside gene matches: 6. This CDR3 comprises 14 residues. CDR3: CSARIGEGSYEQYF. The CDR3 DNA sequence: TGCAGTGCTAGGATTGGGGAGGGATCCTACGAGCAGTACTTC.

The chain is built from TRBV20-1 and TRBJ2-1, with D hard to call. The CDR3 length is 13 residues. Germline CDR1 and CDR2: DFQATT and SNEGSKA (reference sequence). CDR3 sequence (DNA): TGCAGCTCCCCTAGAGGACCGTACAATGAGCAGTTCTTC. Amino acids: CSSPRGPYNEQFF.

The chain joins TRBV4-3 to TRBJ1-5; 7 bases are shared with TRBD1. V shed 0 bases and J 6 bases; nucleotides not matched to a gene: 8. This CDR3 has 16 residues. Germline V CDR1 and CDR2: LGHNA, YSLEER. CDR3 DNA sequence: TGCGCCAGCAGCCAAGACCCCTCAGGGGGAGGTCAGCCCCAGCATTTT. Its protein is CASSQDPSGGGQPQHF.

The chain links TRBV29-1 to TRBJ2-7; 8 bases line up with TRBD1. Germline assignment: CDR1 SQVTM and CDR2 ANQGSEA. Trimming at V came to 5 bases and at J to 0 bases, leaving 3 bases not matched to a gene. This CDR3 has 13 amino acids. The CDR3 here is CSVKGTGSYEQYF. For the CDR3, the DNA is TGCAGCGTTAAGGGGACAGGCTCCTACGAGCAGTACTTC.

The rearrangement uses TRBV4-3 and TRBJ2-3; tentatively, D is TRBD1 or TRBD2 (5 bases each). The CDR3 totals 16 residues. CDR1 and CDR2 (germline): LGHNA, YSLEER. V was trimmed by 4 bases and J by 2 bases, leaving 16 bases between them. The CDR3: CASSRLPGAITDTQYF. CDR3 bases: TGCGCCAGCAGCCGCCTCCCCGGGGCAATCACAGATACGCAGTATTTT.

The V call is TRBV11-2, the J call TRBJ2-7, with D perhaps matching TRBD2 (6 bases). The V gene's germline CDR1 is SGHAT and CDR2 FQNNGV. This CDR3 contains 15 residues. V was cut by 6 bases and J by 6 bases, with 21 bases left in between. The CDR3 protein is CASSLPPPSVIEQYF. Written as DNA, the CDR3 is TGTGCCAGCAGTCTCCCCCCCCCTAGCGTTATCGAGCAGTACTTC.